The present T cell receptor (beta chain) was sequenced within a study of OX40 agonist ivuxolimab in advanced cancers. Losses at the gene ends were 0 bases for V and 4 bases for J; bases not matched to a gene: 5. Germline loops: CDR1 SGHRS, CDR2 YFSETQ. The CDR3 has 18 amino acids. TCRdb keeps only in-frame clones here, not all; method: immunoSEQ multiplex PCR. The data contain tens of thousands of clones, more than 60% of them singletons. This chain connects TRBV5-1 to TRBJ2-6; 12 bases are a match to TRBD2. Sequenced material: CD4+ or CD8+ T cells sorted from blood, taken in a trial of the OX40 agonist ivuxolimab. The clonotype comes from an adult with an advanced solid tumor such as melanoma, head and neck, liver or kidney cancer. The CDR3 region is CASSLEASGRAGANVLTF. The DNA of the CDR3 is TGCGCCAGCAGCTTGGAGGCTAGCGGGAGGGCGGGGGCCAACGTCCTGACTTTC. The full variable domain, completed using reference TRBV5-1 and TRBJ2-6, is KAGVTQTPRYLIKTRGQQVTLSCSPISGHRSVSWYQQTPGQGLQFLFEYFSETQRNKGNFPGRFSGRQFSNSRSEMNVSTLELGDSALYLCASSLEASGRAGANVLTFGAGSRLTVL.